Listed here are 13 T cell receptor beta chains from one sample, sequenced in a study of vaccination and CD4 T cells after COVID-19 (dated by TCRdb to 2021 to 2024). The sample's treatment or condition, from its label and the paper: approximately 11-day PBMC culture with coronavirus spike peptide pools or control peptides (ViraFEST assay). CD4+ T cells from unexposed donors were collected before the COVID-19 pandemic (2011-2018). These TCRs are of unknown antigen specificity. Library generation was performed with PCR. Sequencing was carried out with an Illumina iSeq 100. DNA from cultured CD4+ T cells was subjected to TCR sequencing with the Oncomine TCR Beta short-read assay at the Johns Hopkins FTIC core. TCRdb handled the public reads itself, with Q25 trimming in fastp and clone calling in MiXCR, and kept productive beta chains. Identical CDR3 proteins give one entry, which carries the most common genes and DNA. The sample table contains about 10,000 distinct CDR3 sequences; only one count was recorded for approximately 31% of them. The ten biggest clones cover 30% to 50% of the sample.

Sequencing was performed on CD4+ T cells from blood, cultured in vitro. The receptors shown here come from a human donor in good health.

The chain combines TRBV25-1 with TRBJ1-2; the match to TRBD1 covers 7 bases. CDR1 and CDR2 from the germline V gene are MGHDK and SYGVNS. The ends lost 4 bases at V and 2 bases at J; junction bases unmatched: 7. The CDR3 consists of 15 residues. The chain's CDR3 is CASSARQGWNYGYTF. The CDR3 coding sequence is TGTGCCAGCAGTGCTAGACAGGGATGGAACTATGGCTACACCTTC.

This clonotype has a handful of counts. V gene TRBV20-1 combines with J gene TRBJ1-2; D is perhaps TRBD1 (5 bases). Per germline, CDR1 DFQATT and CDR2 SNEGSKA (reference sequence). Trimming removed 8 bases at V and 4 bases at J, with 11 bases between. The CDR3 extends over 11 amino acids. CDR3 amino acids: CSSRVGYGYTF. In nucleotides, the CDR3 is TGCAGTAGCAGGGTCGGCTATGGCTACACCTTC.

The chain uses TRBV2 and TRBJ1-2, with a possible D match to TRBD1 (5 bases). V was shortened by 1 base and J by 8 bases, with 8 bases between the two germline ends. The germline V gene encodes CDR1 SNHLY and CDR2 FYNNEI. This CDR3 is built from 12 residues. The CDR3 region is CASSEGGAGYTF. The CDR3 DNA is TGTGCCAGCAGTGAAGGGGGCGCCGGCTACACCTTC.

This clonotype counts as medium-sized. The gene calls are TRBV6-1 and TRBJ1-2; no definite D call. Germline V gives CDR1 MNHNS, CDR2 SASEGT. V was cut by 2 bases and J by 13 bases, with 17 bases left in between. The CDR3 consists of 13 residues. CDR3 region: CASSELLGDVATF. The CDR3 DNA follows: TGTGCCAGCAGTGAACTTCTGGGCGACGTGGCCACCTTC.

This clonotype was counted only a few times. The chain joins TRBV6-5 to TRBJ1-2, with D uncertain. V was cut by 2 bases and J by 3 bases, with 22 bases left in between. Per the germline V gene, CDR1 is MNHEY and CDR2 is SVGAGI. The CDR3 consists of 18 residues. The DNA for the CDR3 is TGTGCCAGCAGTTACGATTTGGTTCGAGGAGACACCCACTATGGCTACACCTTC. Its translation is CASSYDLVRGDTHYGYTF.

This clonotype was seen a handful of times. For the CDR3, the DNA is TGCAGTGCTAGGGGGACCCATAATTCACCCCTCCACTTT. Protein sequence: CSARGTHNSPLHF. The chain links TRBV20-1 to TRBJ1-6; D is perhaps TRBD1 (5 bases). The CDR3 consists of 13 residues. The ends were cut back, 3 bases at V and 5 bases at J, with 8 bases in the middle. CDR1 DFQATT and CDR2 SNEGSKA come from the germline V gene (reference sequence).

This clonotype was picked up one time. The gene calls are TRBV20-1 and TRBJ2-1; a weak D match, TRBD2 (6 bases). The CDR3 is made up of 16 amino acids. The V end was cut by 1 base, the J end by 10 bases, with 23 bases between. Germline lookup yields CDR1 DFQATT and CDR2 SNEGSKA (reference sequence). The CDR3 bases are TGCAGTGCTAGAGTTGGAGGGGATGGAGTACAATGGGAGCAGTTCTTC. This gives the protein CSARVGGDGVQWEQFF.

The V call is TRBV7-3, the J call TRBJ1-2; D ambiguous. Per the germline V gene, CDR1 is SGHTA and CDR2 is FQGTGA. V lost 2 bases, J lost 7 bases, and 20 bases lay in between. This CDR3 comprises 16 residues. The CDR3 spells CASSLPGPPGRAGYTF. The DNA for the CDR3 is TGTGCCAGCAGCTTACCAGGACCGCCGGGGAGGGCTGGCTACACCTTC.

The chain carries TRBV6-5 and TRBJ1-3; TRBD1 matches 7 bases. Germline trimming cut 2 bases from V and 7 bases from J; bases unmatched to any gene: 5. The CDR3 loop spans 14 amino acids. Per germline, CDR1 MNHEY and CDR2 SVGAGI. This CDR3 is CASSYGTVGNTIYF. CDR3 in DNA: TGTGCCAGCAGTTACGGGACAGTGGGGAACACCATATATTTT.

The chain employs TRBV18 and TRBJ1-1, with D possibly matching TRBD1 (6 bases). Germline loops: CDR1 KGHSH, CDR2 LQKENI. V was trimmed by 1 base and J by 4 bases, leaving 10 bases between them. The CDR3 contains 14 residues. The CDR3: CASSPQGEPTEAFF. The CDR3 DNA sequence: TGTGCCAGCTCACCACAGGGGGAACCCACTGAAGCTTTCTTT. The full variable domain, rest sourced from reference TRBV18 and TRBJ1-1, is NAGVMQNPRHLVRRRGQEARLRCSPMKGHSHVYWYRQLPEEGLKFMVYLQKENIIDESGMPKERFSAEFPKEGPSILRIQQVVRGDSAAYFCASSPQGEPTEAFFGQGTRLTVV.

This clonotype was counted a few times. J is TRBJ2-3 and V is TRBV20-1; 7 bases align to TRBD1. Germline V CDR1 and CDR2: DFQATT, SNEGSKA (reference sequence). The CDR3 has 13 residues. V trimming: 6 bases; J trimming: 1 base; junction bases outside the gene matches: 4. Here the CDR3 reads CSARQGGTDTQYF. The CDR3 DNA reads as TGCAGTGCCAGGCAGGGGGGCACAGATACGCAGTATTTT.

This chain links TRBV10-3 with TRBJ1-1, with unresolved D. The CDR3 contains 14 residues. Trimming removed 9 bases at V and 2 bases at J, with 16 bases between. CDR1 is ENHRY, CDR2 SYGVKD, per germline. The CDR3, as DNA: TGTGCCATTCATGAGGGCATCGTCAACACTGAAGCTTTCTTT. Residues: CAIHEGIVNTEAFF.

V and J are TRBV7-2 and TRBJ2-7; a weak D match, TRBD1 (5 bases). Trimming pared 2 bases from V and 6 bases from J, leaving 14 bases between. Germline V gives CDR1 SGHTA, CDR2 FQGNSA. This CDR3 spans 14 amino acids. The CDR3 coding sequence is TGTGCCAGCAGCTTAAAGGTTCCAGGGCCCGAGCAGTACTTC. This sequence encodes CASSLKVPGPEQYF.